The present TCR beta chain was sequenced within a study of naive and memory T cell subsets. Study results and caveats: A few larger clonotypes appeared in naive repertoires, especially CD8, possibly memory cells re-expressing CD45RA.

CDR3 length equals 11 residues. Germline-derived CDR1 and CDR2 are DFQATT and SNEGSKA (reference sequence). The V end lost 5 bases, the J end lost 5 bases, and 7 bases lay between the germline ends. For this clonotype: What it binds is not known.

Both TRBC1 and TRBC2 were covered by a beta constant-region primer of two equimolar oligonucleotides. Ligated cDNA was amplified by four rounds of PCR with nested alpha and beta constant-region primers and SP2. A 12-nucleotide UMI and the SP2 primer were added to the cDNA 3' end by oligonucleotide ligation. TCRdb re-called the UMI-ligation and nested PCR reads with MiXCR, one entry per CDR3 protein. Counted here are more than 120,000 distinct CDR3 sequences, approximately 21% occurring once; the ten biggest clones make up 0.55% to 0.75%. From the second PCR step, alpha and beta chains were amplified apart.

This TCR was recovered from a human donor in good health. V is TRBV20-1 and J is TRBJ1-5; no firm D call. The material sequenced was naive CD8+ T cells from blood. The CDR3 region is CSALLDQPQHF. The CDR3 coding sequence is TGCAGTGCTCTCCTCGATCAGCCCCAGCATTTT.